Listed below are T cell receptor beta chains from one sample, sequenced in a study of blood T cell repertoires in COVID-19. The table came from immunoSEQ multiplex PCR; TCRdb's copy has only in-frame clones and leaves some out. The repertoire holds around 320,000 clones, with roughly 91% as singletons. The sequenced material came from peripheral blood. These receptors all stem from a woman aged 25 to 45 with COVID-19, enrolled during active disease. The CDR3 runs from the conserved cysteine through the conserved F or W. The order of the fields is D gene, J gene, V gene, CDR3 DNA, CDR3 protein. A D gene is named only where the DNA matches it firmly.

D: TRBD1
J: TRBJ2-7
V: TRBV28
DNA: TGTGCCAGCAGTTTAAGAGGGGGCCGTTACTTC
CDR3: CASSLRGGRYF

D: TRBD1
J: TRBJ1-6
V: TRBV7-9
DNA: TGTGCCAGCAGCGTGGGGACAGGGTCTTATAATTCACCCCTCCACTTT
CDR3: CASSVGTGSYNSPLHF

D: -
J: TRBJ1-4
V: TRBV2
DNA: TGTGCCAGCAGTCAACCGTTGGTTCTAGAAAAACTGTTTTTT
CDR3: CASSQPLVLEKLFF

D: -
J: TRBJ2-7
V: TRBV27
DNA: TGTGCCAGCAGTCCTCGAACCGGCGAGCAGTACTTC
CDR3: CASSPRTGEQYF

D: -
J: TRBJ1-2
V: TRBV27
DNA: TGTGCCAGCAGTGCAGGGAACAGCTATGGCTACACCTTC
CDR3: CASSAGNSYGYTF

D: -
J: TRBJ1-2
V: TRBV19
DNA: TGTGCCAGTAGTATTCCCAGGAACTATGGCTACACCTTC
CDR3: CASSIPRNYGYTF

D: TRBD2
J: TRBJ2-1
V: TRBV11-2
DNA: TGTGCCAGCAGCTTAGCAAGACTAGCGGGGACCAATGAGCAGTTCTTC
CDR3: CASSLARLAGTNEQFF

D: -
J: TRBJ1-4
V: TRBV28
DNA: TGTGCCAGCAGCCCAGGGCATGCAACTAATGAAAAACTGTTTTTT
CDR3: CASSPGHATNEKLFF

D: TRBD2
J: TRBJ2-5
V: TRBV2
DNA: TGTGCCAGCAGTCGACTAGCGCCAAAAGGGGAGACCCAGTACTTC
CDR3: CASSRLAPKGETQYF

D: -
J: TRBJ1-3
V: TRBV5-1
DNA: TGCGCCAGCAGTGAGGGTTTAGTGACTGGAAACACCATATATTTT
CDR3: CASSEGLVTGNTIYF

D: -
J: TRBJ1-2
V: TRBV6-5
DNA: TGTGCCAGCAGTTTATTCCAGGGTACTCATGGCTACACCTTC
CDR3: CASSLFQGTHGYTF